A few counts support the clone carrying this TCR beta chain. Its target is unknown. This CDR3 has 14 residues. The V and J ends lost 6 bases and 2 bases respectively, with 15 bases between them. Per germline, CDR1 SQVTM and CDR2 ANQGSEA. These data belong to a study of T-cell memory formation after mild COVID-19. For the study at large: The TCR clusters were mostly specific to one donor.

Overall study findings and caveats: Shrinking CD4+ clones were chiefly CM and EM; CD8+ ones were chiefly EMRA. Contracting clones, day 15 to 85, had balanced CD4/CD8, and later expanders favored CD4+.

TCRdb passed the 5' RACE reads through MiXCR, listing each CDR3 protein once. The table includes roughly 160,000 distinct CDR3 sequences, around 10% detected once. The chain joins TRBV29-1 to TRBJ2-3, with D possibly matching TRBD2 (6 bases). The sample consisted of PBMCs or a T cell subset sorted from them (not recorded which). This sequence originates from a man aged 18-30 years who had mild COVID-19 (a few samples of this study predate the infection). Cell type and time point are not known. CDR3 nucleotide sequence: TGCAGCGTCGCTCGGGGGATGAACACAGATACGCAGTATTTT. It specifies CSVARGMNTDTQYF.